This T cell receptor (beta chain) was sequenced in a study of T cells after yellow fever vaccination. Study details: Fractions containing few cells were prepared with SMART-Seq v4 Ultra Low Input. Whole-study results and caveats: In post-booster samples, most primary-vaccination clones reappeared (approximately 96% CD4, 88% CD8).

For this clonotype: Its antigen remains unknown.

The germline gives CDR1 LGHDT, CDR2 YNNKEL (reference sequence). The CDR3 has 14 amino acids. Trimming removed 4 bases from V and 6 bases from J, with 14 bases in between. MiXCR, run by TCRdb on the 5' RACE reads, gives a single entry per CDR3 protein. The repertoire holds fewer than 500,000 distinct CDR3 sequences, with under 20% as singletons. Material: PBMCs, obtained before the yellow fever booster vaccination. The chain links TRBV3-1 to TRBJ2-3; possible D gene TRBD2, 7 bases. This TCR derives from a man between 18 and 29 years old who received the YFV17D yellow fever vaccine. CDR3 nucleotides: TGTGCCAGCAGCCGTCGGGGGGCCGCGGATACGCAGTATTTT. Translated, it gives CASSRRGAADTQYF.